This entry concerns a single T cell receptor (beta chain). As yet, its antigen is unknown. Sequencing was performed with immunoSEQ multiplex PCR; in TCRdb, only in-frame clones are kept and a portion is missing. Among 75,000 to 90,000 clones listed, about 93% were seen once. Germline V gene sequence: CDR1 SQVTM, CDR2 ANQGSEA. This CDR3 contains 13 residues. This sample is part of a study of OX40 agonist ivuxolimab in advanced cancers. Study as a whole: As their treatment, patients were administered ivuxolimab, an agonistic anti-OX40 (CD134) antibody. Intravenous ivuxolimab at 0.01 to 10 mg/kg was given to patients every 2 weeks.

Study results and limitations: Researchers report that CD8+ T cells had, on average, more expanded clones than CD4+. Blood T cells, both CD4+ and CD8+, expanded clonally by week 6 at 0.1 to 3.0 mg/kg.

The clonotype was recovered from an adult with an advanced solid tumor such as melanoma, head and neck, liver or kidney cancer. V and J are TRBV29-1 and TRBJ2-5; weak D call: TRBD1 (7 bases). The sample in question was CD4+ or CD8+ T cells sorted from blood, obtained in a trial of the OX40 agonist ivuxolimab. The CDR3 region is CSGGRGESETQYF. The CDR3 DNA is TGCAGTGGGGGCAGGGGGGAATCTGAGACCCAGTACTTC.